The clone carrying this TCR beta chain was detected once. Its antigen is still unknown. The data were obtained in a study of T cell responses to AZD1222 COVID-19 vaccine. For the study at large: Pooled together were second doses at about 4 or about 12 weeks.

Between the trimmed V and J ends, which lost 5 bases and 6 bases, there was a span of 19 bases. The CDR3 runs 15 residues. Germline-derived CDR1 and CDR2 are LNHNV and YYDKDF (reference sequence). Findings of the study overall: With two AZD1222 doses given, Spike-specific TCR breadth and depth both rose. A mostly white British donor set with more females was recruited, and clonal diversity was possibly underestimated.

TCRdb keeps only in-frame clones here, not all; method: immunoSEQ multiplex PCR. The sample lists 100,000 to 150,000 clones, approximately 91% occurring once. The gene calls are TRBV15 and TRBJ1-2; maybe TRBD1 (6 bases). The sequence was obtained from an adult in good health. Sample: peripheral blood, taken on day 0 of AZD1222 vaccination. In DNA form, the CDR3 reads TGTGCCACCAGCTACCCTGGCAGCCAGGGGCATGGCTACACCTTC. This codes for CATSYPGSQGHGYTF.